The 22 T cell receptor beta chains presented below share a single source sample, sequenced in a study of CD8 T cells in ankylosing spondylitis. General study points: Typical of ankylosing spondylitis blood, it appeared, was a TCR beta motif of several highly homologous variants.

The antigens of these receptors remain unknown. MiXCR was run by TCRdb on the 5' RACE reads, yielding one entry per CDR3 protein. Seen here are around 770,000 distinct CDR3 sequences, over 9.5% observed once, and the top ten hold roughly 0.51%. Material for sequencing was blood, either unsorted or a sorted T cell fraction (not recorded which). All receptors derive from a male donor with ankylosing spondylitis.

This clonotype occurred a few times. The chain couples TRBV12-3 or TRBV12-4 to TRBJ1-2, with 9 bases that match TRBD1. CDR3 size: 14 residues. The junction had 3 bases not matched to a gene; V was cut back by 6 bases and J by 1 base. Written as DNA, the CDR3 is TGTGCCAGCAGGGACAGGGGATTTAACTATGGCTACACCTTC. It encodes CASRDRGFNYGYTF.

This clonotype was seen ten or more times. CDR3 bases: TGCAGTGCTCTACCTAGCGGGGCGGAGCAGTTCTTC. Residues: CSALPSGAEQFF. The chain is built from TRBV20-1 and TRBJ2-1, with TRBD2 matching 9 bases. The germline V gene encodes CDR1 DFQATT and CDR2 SNEGSKA (reference sequence). The CDR3 runs to 12 residues. V was clipped by 5 bases and J by 10 bases; unmatched bases: 6.

This clonotype was seen repeatedly, ten times or more. The genes are TRBV5-1 and TRBJ2-3; D possibly corresponds to TRBD2 (5 bases). This CDR3 region has 12 residues. Trimming stripped 1 base from V and 14 bases from J, with 14 bases between. Germline assignment: CDR1 SGHRS and CDR2 YFSETQ. CDR3 sequence: CASSLRPGSGYF. The CDR3 DNA reads as TGCGCCAGCAGCTTGAGGCCGGGGTCCGGGTATTTT.

This chain joins TRBV6-2 or TRBV6-3 and TRBJ2-3, with 9 bases lining up with TRBD1. This CDR3 has 14 amino acids. Germline values: CDR1 MNHEY, CDR2 SVGEGT. J gave up 2 bases and V 11 bases, and 8 bases lay outside the gene matches. CDR3 loop: CAGGQGFFTDTQYF. DNA of the CDR3: TGTGCCGGTGGACAGGGGTTTTTCACAGATACGCAGTATTTT.

V gene TRBV5-1 combines with J gene TRBJ2-1, with 13 bases fitting TRBD2. Trimming cost V 3 bases and J 6 bases; bases outside gene matches: 6. Germline V gene lookup returns CDR1 SGHRS and CDR2 YFSETQ. The CDR3 length is 16 residues. The CDR3 sequence: CASSSGLAGVFNEQFF. CDR3 coding DNA: TGCGCCAGCAGCTCAGGACTAGCGGGGGTCTTCAATGAGCAGTTCTTC.

J is TRBJ2-1 and V is TRBV9; D is tentatively TRBD1 or TRBD2 (5 bases each). The CDR3 extends over 14 amino acids. Trimming pared 0 bases from V and 9 bases from J, leaving 13 bases between. Germline CDR1 SGDLS, CDR2 YYNGEE. DNA of the CDR3: TGTGCCAGCAGCGTAGGGGGGAGTTCCCTTGAGCAGTTCTTC. Its protein is CASSVGGSSLEQFF.

The chain uses TRBV11-2 and TRBJ2-3; 7 bases line up with TRBD1. The V and J ends lost 5 bases and 1 base, in that order; junction bases with no gene match: 9. From germline, CDR1 is SGHAT and CDR2 FQNNGV. This CDR3 region has 16 residues. DNA for the CDR3: TGTGCCAGCAGCGTCCAGACAGGGCTCGGCACAGATACGCAGTATTTT. Encoded protein: CASSVQTGLGTDTQYF.

This clonotype was picked up a small number of times. This chain joins TRBV7-3 and TRBJ2-5; tentative D call: TRBD1 (6 bases). Germline V CDR1 and CDR2: SGHTA, FQGTGA. Trimming removed 5 bases from V and 2 bases from J, with 9 bases in between. The CDR3 is 13 amino acids. The CDR3 DNA reads as TGTGCCAGCAGCGAGACAGGACAAGAGACCCAGTACTTC. It translates to CASSETGQETQYF.

This clonotype was observed a handful of times. The gene calls are TRBV5-1 and TRBJ1-1, with D possibly being TRBD1 (6 bases). This CDR3 has 15 residues. Trimming left V 4 bases short and J 4 bases short, with 17 bases between. Germline V gene lookup returns CDR1 SGHRS and CDR2 YFSETQ. CDR3 sequence (DNA): TGCGCCAGCAGCGTACTTACAGGGTCGGCCACTGAAGCTTTCTTT. Its protein product is CASSVLTGSATEAFF.

J is TRBJ1-2 and V is TRBV12-3 or TRBV12-4; unclear D gene. The V and J ends lost 5 bases and 6 bases respectively, with 13 bases between them. There are 13 residues in the CDR3. CDR3 loop: CASSPQIEDGYTF. CDR3 in DNA: TGTGCCAGCAGTCCACAAATTGAGGATGGCTACACCTTC.

This rearrangement joins TRBV20-1 to TRBJ2-5, with D possibly being TRBD1 (6 bases). The germline V gene has CDR1 DFQATT and CDR2 SNEGSKA (reference sequence). The germline V and J ends were trimmed by 2 bases and 2 bases, with 12 bases remaining between them. CDR3 length equals 14 residues. Here the CDR3 DNA reads TGCAGTGCTAGAAACAGGGTCGGGCAAGAGACCCAGTACTTC. Protein: CSARNRVGQETQYF.

This clonotype occurred many times. The rearrangement links TRBV5-1 to TRBJ2-7, with unresolved D. The CDR3 covers 20 residues. CDR1 and CDR2 (germline): SGHRS, YFSETQ. Deletions cut 2 bases from V and 4 bases from J, with 31 bases between. The CDR3 is CASSFWVRGPSEAVTYEQYF. CDR3 coding DNA: TGCGCCAGCAGCTTCTGGGTTCGTGGACCGAGTGAGGCGGTAACATACGAGCAGTACTTC. Full variable domain (rest looked up from reference TRBV5-1 and TRBJ2-7): KAGVTQTPRYLIKTRGQQVTLSCSPISGHRSVSWYQQTPGQGLQFLFEYFSETQRNKGNFPGRFSGRQFSNSRSEMNVSTLELGDSALYLCASSFWVRGPSEAVTYEQYFGPGTRLTVT.

The chain employs TRBV4-1 and TRBJ2-7; either TRBD1 or TRBD2 may fit D (5 bases each). This CDR3 region has 15 residues. Germline V gene sequence: CDR1 MGHRA, CDR2 YSYEKL. The V gene lost 6 bases and the J gene lost 3 bases, with 18 bases spanning the gap. The CDR3 DNA sequence: TGCGCCAGCAGACCACTCGGGGCCGCCCGCTACGAGCAGTACTTC. It specifies CASRPLGAARYEQYF.

CDR3 DNA: TGTGCCAGCAGCCCGAGGACTAGCGGGGTACGCCCCCAAGAGACCCAGTACTTC. Protein: CASSPRTSGVRPQETQYF. This sequence joins TRBV11-1 and TRBJ2-5; 12 nucleotides line up with TRBD2. The CDR3 runs to 18 residues. The V gene's germline CDR1 is SGHAT and CDR2 FQDESV (reference sequence). The ends lost 5 bases at V and 1 base at J; junction bases unmatched: 11.

The chain employs TRBV4-3 and TRBJ2-5, with TRBD2 matching over 10 bases. Germline lookup yields CDR1 LGHNA and CDR2 YSLEER. The CDR3 is 14 residues long. V gave up 6 bases and J gave up 3 bases; unmatched junction bases: 4. The CDR3 DNA sequence: TGCGCCAGCAGTGCGGGGACTAGCGAAGAGACCCAGTACTTC. Protein product: CASSAGTSEETQYF.

The chain is built from TRBV18 and TRBJ2-3; perhaps TRBD2 as D (5 bases). The length of the CDR3 is 16 residues. The germline V gene encodes CDR1 KGHSH and CDR2 LQKENI. Between the trimmed V and J ends, which lost 2 bases and 2 bases, there was a span of 14 bases. The CDR3 nucleotides read TGTGCCAGCTCACCATTGGTGCGGGCAGACACAGATACGCAGTATTTT. Its translation is CASSPLVRADTDTQYF.

The table lists this clonotype with a few counts. This rearrangement joins TRBV20-1 to TRBJ1-1; 9 bases agree with TRBD1. Germline V CDR1 and CDR2: DFQATT, SNEGSKA (reference sequence). The CDR3 is 13 amino acids. J lost 10 bases, V lost 3 bases, and 9 bases had no gene match. In nucleotides, the CDR3 is TGCAGTGCTAGCGACAGGGGGAGAGGGATAGCTTTCTTT. Protein product: CSASDRGRGIAFF.

The chain has TRBV29-1 and TRBJ1-2; 7 nucleotides align to TRBD1. The CDR3 totals 12 residues. Germline assignment: CDR1 SQVTM and CDR2 ANQGSEA. V lost 0 bases and J lost 6; bases outside the gene matches: 1. For the CDR3, the DNA is TGCAGCGTTGAAGAGAGGGGGCATGGCTACACCTTC. Amino acids: CSVEERGHGYTF.

The chain links TRBV27 to TRBJ1-1, with unresolved D. Germline V gives CDR1 MNHEY, CDR2 SMNVEV (reference sequence). The CDR3 extends over 14 amino acids. Deletions cut 0 bases from V and 4 bases from J, with 9 bases between. CDR3 nucleotides: TGTGCCAGCAGTTTATCCGCTCGACGCACTGAAGCTTTCTTT. Residues: CASSLSARRTEAFF.

In this sample, this clonotype turned up a few times. At one end the junction does not follow the germline gene, possibly because of a read error. The chain joins TRBV28 to TRBJ2-2; D perhaps matches TRBD2 (5 bases). Germline CDR1 and CDR2: MDHEN and SYDVKM. This CDR3 region has 15 residues. The CDR3 bases are TGTGCCAGCAGCTTTACTGACTTGTACACCGGGGAGTTGTTTTTT. Encoded protein: CASSFTDLYTGELFF.

This sequence joins TRBV7-9 and TRBJ2-3; a weak D match, TRBD1 (6 bases). Trimming took 1 base from V and 1 from J, leaving 15 bases between them. Germline lookup yields CDR1 SEHNR and CDR2 FQNEAQ (reference sequence). CDR3 length: 17 residues. CDR3: CASSLGNRVLGTDTQYF. In DNA form, the CDR3 reads TGTGCCAGCAGCTTAGGTAACAGGGTTTTGGGCACAGATACGCAGTATTTT.

This clonotype was picked up a small number of times. The rearrangement links TRBV7-2 to TRBJ2-3, with 7 bases identical to TRBD1. Trimming took 5 bases from V and 4 from J; bases not matched to a gene: 6. The CDR3 length is 14 residues. The germline gives CDR1 SGHTA, CDR2 FQGNSA. Written as DNA, the CDR3 is TGTGCCAGCAGCCCCGGAAGGGGGCCAGATACGCAGTATTTT. This translates into CASSPGRGPDTQYF.